This entry features one T cell receptor (beta chain) sequence. The antigen remains unidentified. RNA was extracted with the RNeasy kit, and a quantity of roughly 0.5 to 1 ug was reverse transcribed using random hexamers. By means of immunoSEQ multiplex PCR, TCR beta CDR3 spanning 54 Vbeta and 13 Jbeta underwent amplification. TCRdb recomputed calls from the immunoSEQ multiplex PCR reads with MiXCR, one row per CDR3 protein. The sample records about 180,000 distinct CDR3 sequences, roughly 96% being singletons. Looked up from germline, CDR1 is SNHLY and CDR2 is FYNNEI. The CDR3 totals 11 residues. The V gene lost 0 bases and the J gene lost 7 bases, with 4 bases spanning the gap. The data were obtained in a study of CD8 T cells in Susac syndrome. TEMRA cells were FACS-enriched, with CD8+ and CD4+ T cells isolated negatively. General study points: Regarding the TCR sequencing and HLA analysis, the study admitted that a relatively small number of individuals were involved.

What was sequenced was CD8+ T cells from PBMCs. The sequence was obtained from a human donor with multiple sclerosis. The rearrangement links TRBV2 to TRBJ2-7; D is ambiguous. The CDR3 loop is CASSEAGEQYF. As DNA, the CDR3 is TGTGCCAGCAGTGAAGCGGGGGAGCAGTACTTC.